One sample yielded the 31 T cell receptor beta chains listed below, sequenced in a study of T cells in Graves' hyperthyroidism and ophthalmopathy. RNA transcripts provided the source from which TCR beta CDR3 regions were amplified. Carried out on the TCR CDR3, a first-round RT-PCR used the HTBI primer set. TCRdb analysed the multiplex PCR reads with MiXCR anew, one entry per CDR3 protein. This sample has around 500,000 distinct CDR3 sequences; over 13% occur once, and the top ten carry 15% to 20%. The sequenced sample consisted of blood. These receptors all stem from a woman aged 18-30 years with Graves' hyperthyroidism.

The sample holds many counts of this clonotype. V gene TRBV3-1 combines with J gene TRBJ1-2; unclear D gene. The CDR3 extends over 14 amino acids. Trimming took 0 bases from V and 8 from J, leaving 13 bases between them. The germline CDR1 and CDR2 sequences are LGHDT and YNNKEL (reference sequence). CDR3 protein: CASSQERATNGYTF. The CDR3 coding sequence is TGTGCCAGCAGCCAAGAGCGGGCGACTAACGGCTACACCTTC.

At least ten counts were recorded for this clonotype. The chain is built from TRBV7-3 and TRBJ2-1; D is possibly TRBD2 (6 bases). With 0 bases removed from V and 0 bases from J, the gap between germline ends came to 18 bases. CDR1 is SGHTA, CDR2 FQGTGA, per germline. The CDR3 is 19 amino acids. CDR3 coding DNA: TGTGCCAGCAGCTTAACGGCGGGATGGGGCCTGAGCTCCTACAATGAGCAGTTCTTC. It yields the protein CASSLTAGWGLSSYNEQFF. The complete variable domain, with remaining parts taken from reference TRBV7-3 and TRBJ2-1, reads GAGVSQTPSNKVTEKGKYVELRCDPISGHTALYWYRQSLGQGPEFLIYFQGTGAADDSGLPNDRFFAVRPEGSVSTLKIQRTERGDSAVYLCASSLTAGWGLSSYNEQFFGPGTRLTVL.

The DNA of the CDR3 is TGCAGTGCTAGAAATAAACTGAACACTGAAGCTTTCTTT. Its protein is CSARNKLNTEAFF. This chain links TRBV20-1 with TRBJ1-1; D is ambiguous. Germline CDR1 DFQATT, CDR2 SNEGSKA (reference sequence). V lost 2 bases, J lost 0 bases, and 7 bases lay in between. This CDR3 contains 13 residues.

This clonotype was seen at least ten times. The gene calls are TRBV7-9 and TRBJ2-7; 7 bases line up with TRBD2. V trimming: 7 bases; J trimming: 2 bases; junction bases outside the gene matches: 8. This CDR3 is built from 14 residues. Germline V gene sequence: CDR1 SEHNR, CDR2 FQNEAQ (reference sequence). CDR3: CASIPLAAPYEQYF. Here the CDR3 DNA reads TGTGCCAGCATTCCCCTAGCGGCCCCCTACGAGCAGTACTTC.

This clonotype was counted many times. CDR3 amino acids: CASSSTGGVLTNEKLFF. The CDR3 bases are TGTGCCAGCAGTTCTACAGGGGGTGTGTTAACTAATGAAAAACTGTTTTTT. The chain is built from TRBV6-1 and TRBJ1-4; 8 nucleotides agree with TRBD1. The germline V gene encodes CDR1 MNHNS and CDR2 SASEGT. CDR3 length: 17 amino acids. J lost 1 base, V lost 5 bases, and 9 bases had no gene match.

The CDR3 nucleotides are TGTGCCAGCACCACCCACTACAATGAGCAGTTCTTC. Translating it yields CASTTHYNEQFF. The V gene is TRBV6-1, the J gene TRBJ2-1; no firm D call. The V end lost 7 bases, the J end lost 3 bases, and 7 bases lay between the germline ends. This CDR3 has 12 residues. Germline assignment: CDR1 MNHNS and CDR2 SASEGT.

This clonotype was seen a handful of times. This chain links TRBV18 with TRBJ1-6; 7 bases match TRBD1. This CDR3 has 14 amino acids. The V gene's germline CDR1 is KGHSH and CDR2 LQKENI. V gave up 6 bases and J gave up 7 bases; unmatched junction bases: 6. CDR3 sequence (DNA): TGTGCCAGCTCTCGAGGGACAGAGAATTCACCCCTCCACTTT. This gives the protein CASSRGTENSPLHF.

This clonotype was observed a handful of times. This chain uses TRBV24-1 with TRBJ1-1; 12 positions match TRBD1. This CDR3 is built from 16 residues. V trimming: 4 bases; J trimming: 11 bases; junction bases outside the gene matches: 13. CDR1 is KGHDR and CDR2 is SFDVKD in the germline V gene. CDR3 sequence (DNA): TGTGCCACCAGTGACCAGGGGACAGGGGGCATGAGTAGGGCTTTCTTT. Protein product: CATSDQGTGGMSRAFF.

The gene calls are TRBV7-3 and TRBJ2-3; D may be TRBD2 (6 bases). V was pared by 5 bases and J by 4 bases, with 16 bases between. CDR3 size: 15 residues. Germline V gene sequence: CDR1 SGHTA, CDR2 FQGTGA. In DNA form, the CDR3 reads TGTGCCAGCAGCAAACCCTCGGGGGAGGCAGATACGCAGTATTTT. It codes for CASSKPSGEADTQYF.

The chain employs TRBV24-1 and TRBJ2-2; tentatively, D is TRBD1 (5 bases). The CDR3 spans 16 residues. Per the germline V gene, CDR1 is KGHDR and CDR2 is SFDVKD. Trimming took 4 bases from V and 6 from J, leaving 17 bases between them. For the CDR3, the DNA is TGTGCCACCAGTGAACCAGGGTACCCGATGCCCGGGGAGCTGTTTTTT. As protein: CATSEPGYPMPGELFF.

The chain uses TRBV6-1 and TRBJ2-4, with D possibly being TRBD1 (5 bases). The CDR3 is made up of 17 amino acids. V was cut by 7 bases and J by 0 bases, with 19 bases left in between. Per the germline V gene, CDR1 is MNHNS and CDR2 is SASEGT. CDR3 loop: CASTSTVSSLAKNIQYF. In nucleotides, the CDR3 is TGTGCCAGCACATCGACAGTTTCCTCTCTAGCCAAAAACATTCAGTACTTC.

In this sample, this clonotype turned up many times. This sequence joins TRBV19 and TRBJ1-4; D unresolved. The CDR3 is 12 amino acids. The V end lost 9 bases, the J end lost 7 bases, and 12 bases lay between the germline ends. Germline lookup yields CDR1 LNHDA and CDR2 SQIVND (reference sequence). CDR3 DNA: TGTGCCAGCCGGGAACGGGGTGAAAAACTGTTTTTT. This encodes CASRERGEKLFF. The full variable domain, with the rest looked up from reference TRBV19 and TRBJ1-4, is DGGITQSPKYLFRKEGQNVTLSCEQNLNHDAMYWYRQDPGQGLRLIYYSQIVNDFQKGDIAEGYSVSREKKESFPLTVTSAQKNPTAFYLCASRERGEKLFFGSGTQLSVL.

The chain recombines TRBV19 with TRBJ2-2; 11 bases fit TRBD2. The CDR3 extends over 18 amino acids. V gave up 7 bases and J gave up 1 base; unmatched junction bases: 11. Germline V lookup: CDR1 LNHDA, CDR2 SQIVND (reference sequence). The CDR3 sequence is CASTSPGLAAMNTGELFF. As DNA, the CDR3 is TGTGCCAGTACTTCCCCGGGACTAGCGGCTATGAACACCGGGGAGCTGTTTTTT.

At least ten counts were recorded for this clonotype. This chain connects TRBV7-3 to TRBJ2-5, with D unclear. The CDR3 has 14 amino acids. CDR1 and CDR2 from the germline V gene are SGHTA and FQGTGA. The ends were cut back, 5 bases at V and 7 bases at J, with 17 bases in the middle. The DNA for the CDR3 is TGTGCCAGCAGCCCCGAGGTCTCGAAAGGGACCCAGTACTTC. It translates to CASSPEVSKGTQYF.

This clonotype was found many times. The chain combines TRBV14 with TRBJ1-1, with D maybe TRBD1 (5 bases). V was pared by 5 bases and J by 2 bases, with 18 bases between. The CDR3 has 16 amino acids. Germline-derived CDR1 and CDR2 are SGHDN and FVKESK. The CDR3 reads CASSKRGGQGNTEAFF. The CDR3 DNA sequence: TGTGCCAGCAGCAAAAGAGGTGGTCAGGGAAACACTGAAGCTTTCTTT.

This chain joins TRBV6-2 or TRBV6-3 and TRBJ1-2; no firm D call. V lost 7 bases to trimming and J lost 8 bases, with 17 bases between them. The germline V gene encodes CDR1 MNHEY and CDR2 SVGEGT. The CDR3 runs 13 residues. The CDR3 bases are TGTGCCAGCACCCGAACCGGGCCACAGGGCTACACCTTC. Its protein product is CASTRTGPQGYTF.

The sample holds many counts of this clonotype. The chain joins TRBV24-1 to TRBJ2-2, with TRBD2 matching 8 bases. CDR3 length: 15 residues. The germline V gene has CDR1 KGHDR and CDR2 SFDVKD. V was pared by 8 bases and J by 3 bases, with 7 bases of the junction left unmatched. CDR3 amino acids: CATTSGSSHTGELFF. The CDR3 region has the DNA TGTGCCACCACGAGCGGGAGTTCACACACCGGGGAGCTGTTTTTT.

The V gene is TRBV12-3 or TRBV12-4, the J gene TRBJ2-1; no definite D call. V lost 10 bases to trimming and J lost 0 bases, with 16 bases between them. The CDR3 covers 15 residues. The CDR3 reads CAIRIDGRSYNEQFF. CDR3 DNA sequence: TGTGCCATCCGAATAGACGGACGCTCCTACAATGAGCAGTTCTTC.

Note on this clonotype: The junction departs from the called germline gene at one end, perhaps through a read error. The J gene is TRBJ2-3, the V gene TRBV7-2, with a tentative D call TRBD1 (5 bases). The CDR3 contains 15 residues. CDR1 and CDR2 from the germline V gene are SGHTA and FQGNSA. The CDR3 DNA reads as TGTGCCAGCTTTAGGAGTAGCCTTAATGACAGATACGCAGTATTT. It encodes CASFRSSLNDRYAVF.

This clonotype was picked up many times. The chain carries TRBV7-2 and TRBJ1-3; tentative D call: TRBD1 (6 bases). Trimming removed 1 base from V and 4 bases from J, with 17 bases in between. The CDR3 loop spans 17 amino acids. CDR1 is SGHTA, CDR2 FQGNSA, per germline. DNA for the CDR3: TGTGCCAGCAGCTTAGTGGGGGCAGGGGTAAGAGGAAACACCATATATTTT. Its protein is CASSLVGAGVRGNTIYF. The full variable domain, completed using reference TRBV7-2 and TRBJ1-3, is GAGVSQSPSNKVTEKGKDVELRCDPISGHTALYWYRQSLGQGLEFLIYFQGNSAPDKSGLPSDRFSAERTGGSVSTLTIQRTQQEDSAVYLCASSLVGAGVRGNTIYFGEGSWLTVV.

V usage is TRBV10-2 and J usage is TRBJ2-7, with 9 bases that match TRBD1. Trimming removed 5 bases from V and 5 bases from J; junction bases left unmatched: 10. There are 15 residues in the CDR3. Germline V gene lookup returns CDR1 WSHSY and CDR2 SAAADI. The CDR3 reads CASSTGTGFEHEQYF. DNA for the CDR3: TGCGCCAGCAGTACCGGGACAGGGTTCGAACACGAGCAGTACTTC.

The sample holds a few counts of this clonotype. J is TRBJ2-5 and V is TRBV25-1; the D gene is possibly TRBD1 (6 bases). The CDR3 covers 15 residues. V was shortened by 2 bases and J by 4 bases, with 14 bases between the two germline ends. Per germline, CDR1 MGHDK and CDR2 SYGVNS. CDR3 DNA sequence: TGTGCCAGCAGTGAACCGATAGGGGGTGGAGAGACCCAGTACTTC. Protein sequence: CASSEPIGGGETQYF. The complete variable domain, with remaining parts taken from reference TRBV25-1 and TRBJ2-5, reads EADIYQTPRYLVIGTGKKITLECSQTMGHDKMYWYQQDPGMELHLIHYSYGVNSTEKGDLSSESTVSRIRTEHFPLTLESARPSHTSQYLCASSEPIGGGETQYFGPGTRLLVL.

This clonotype was seen many times. CDR3 protein: CASRPRASGRRNEQFF. The CDR3 nucleotides read TGTGCCAGCAGACCAAGGGCTAGCGGGAGGAGGAATGAGCAGTTCTTC. V usage is TRBV27 and J usage is TRBJ2-1, with 11 positions matching TRBD2. Germline CDR1 MNHEY, CDR2 SMNVEV (reference sequence). J lost 7 bases, V lost 6 bases, and 11 bases had no gene match. The CDR3 spans 16 residues.

This clonotype was counted a few times. The chain recombines TRBV4-1 with TRBJ1-6; TRBD1 is a possible D gene (5 bases). Germline-derived CDR1 and CDR2 are MGHRA and YSYEKL. The CDR3 runs 17 residues. Trimming took 3 bases from V and 9 from J, leaving 21 bases between them. As DNA, the CDR3 is TGCGCCAGCAGCCAGATAACCGGGACCGACGCCTCTTCACCCCTCCACTTT. This gives the protein CASSQITGTDASSPLHF.

In this sample, this clonotype turned up many times. The chain has TRBV30 and TRBJ1-2; D not resolved. CDR1 is GTSNPN and CDR2 is SVGIG in the germline V gene (reference sequence). The CDR3 has 13 amino acids. Trimming removed 0 bases at V and 7 bases at J, with 12 bases between. CDR3 nucleotides: TGTGCCTGGAGTGTGAGCTCTACCGGTGGCTACACCTTC. Its protein product is CAWSVSSTGGYTF.

With respect to this clonotype: Possible read error: a much larger clone is one base away. V gene TRBV6-1 combines with J gene TRBJ2-2; 12 nucleotides agree with TRBD2. Per germline, CDR1 MNHNS and CDR2 SASEGT. The CDR3 spans 16 residues. Trimming took 5 bases from V and 9 from J; bases not matched to a gene: 10. The CDR3 DNA reads as TGTGCCAGCAGTAATCGCGGACTAGCGGGATGCTGGGAGCTGTTTTTT. Protein: CASSNRGLAGCWELFF.

CDR3 DNA sequence: TGTGCCAGCAGCCCGAGGGCAGGCACTAACTATGGCTACACCTTC. It translates to CASSPRAGTNYGYTF. The V call is TRBV7-3, the J call TRBJ1-2; no clear D gene. Germline V gene sequence: CDR1 SGHTA, CDR2 FQGTGA. With 5 bases removed from V and 0 bases from J, the gap between germline ends came to 13 bases. This CDR3 region has 15 residues.

This clonotype has a count of ten or more. This chain joins TRBV6-1 and TRBJ2-5; 12 bases match TRBD2. The CDR3 covers 15 residues. The V and J ends lost 6 bases and 4 bases, in that order; junction bases with no gene match: 6. Germline V gene lookup returns CDR1 MNHNS and CDR2 SASEGT. Here the CDR3 reads CASSPPGLAGETQYF. The CDR3 DNA reads TGTGCCAGCAGCCCCCCGGGACTAGCGGGAGAGACCCAGTACTTC.

There are many counts of this clonotype. This sequence joins TRBV27 and TRBJ1-2; maybe TRBD1 (6 bases). The CDR3 contains 14 residues. CDR1 and CDR2 (germline): MNHEY, SMNVEV (reference sequence). With 7 bases removed from V and 4 bases from J, the gap between germline ends came to 16 bases. The CDR3 loop reads CASTRGGGLYGYTF. The CDR3 nucleotides read TGTGCCAGCACACGCGGTGGGGGGCTCTATGGCTACACCTTC.

This clonotype was recorded many times. This chain uses TRBV12-3 or TRBV12-4 with TRBJ2-5; no firm D call. V shed 1 base and J shed 5 bases, with 11 bases lying between them. The length of the CDR3 is 14 residues. The CDR3 spells CASSLGHRKETQYF. CDR3 in DNA: TGTGCCAGCAGTTTAGGACATCGGAAGGAGACCCAGTACTTC.

There are many counts of this clonotype. This rearrangement joins TRBV6-1 to TRBJ1-5, with a tentative D call TRBD1 (5 bases). CDR3 length: 13 residues. Trimming removed 2 bases at V and 7 bases at J, with 9 bases between. Germline V gene sequence: CDR1 MNHNS, CDR2 SASEGT. CDR3 sequence (DNA): TGTGCCAGCAGTGAAAGGGGAAAGCAGCCCCAGCATTTT. Residues: CASSERGKQPQHF.